This TCR beta chain was found in a study of CD8 T cells in ankylosing spondylitis. Whole-study results and caveats: Ankylosing spondylitis blood appeared to carry a characteristic TCR beta motif of under ten highly homologous variants.

This clonotype showed up many times. Its antigen is still unknown. Researchers built TCR beta libraries using quantitative 5'-RACE with molecular barcodes. TCRdb reprocessed the 5' RACE reads via MiXCR and lists one record per CDR3 protein. The table includes about 220,000 distinct CDR3 sequences, just under 7.5% detected once. Trimming stripped 4 bases from V and 1 base from J, with 8 bases between. The germline V gene encodes CDR1 LGHNA and CDR2 YSLEER. CDR3 length equals 14 residues. This TCR came from a male donor with ankylosing spondylitis. Sequencing was done on a sample of blood, either unsorted or a sorted T cell fraction (not recorded which). The rearrangement joins TRBV4-3 to TRBJ2-1; D unresolved. CDR3 amino acids: CASSPSTSYNEQFF. DNA for the CDR3: TGCGCCAGCAGCCCGTCGACATCCTACAATGAGCAGTTCTTC.